One and the same sample provided the 20 T cell receptor beta chains below, sequenced in a study of T cells in Graves' hyperthyroidism and ophthalmopathy. The TCR beta CDR3 regions underwent amplification using RNA transcripts as the source. HTBI primers were employed in a first-round RT-PCR of the TCR CDR3. TCRdb reanalysed the multiplex PCR reads using MiXCR and keeps one entry per CDR3 protein. The sample carries approximately 630,000 distinct CDR3 sequences, about 17% recorded once. Specimen: blood. All receptors derive from a woman in her thirties with Graves' hyperthyroidism.

This sequence joins TRBV9 and TRBJ2-7; no clear D gene. Per germline, CDR1 SGDLS and CDR2 YYNGEE. Trimming shortened V by 0 bases and J by 5 bases, and 9 bases separated the two germline ends. The CDR3 totals 13 residues. The CDR3 loop is CASSVAGLDEQYF. The CDR3, as DNA: TGTGCCAGCAGCGTAGCAGGTTTGGACGAGCAGTACTTC. The variable domain in full, with the rest retrieved from reference TRBV9 and TRBJ2-7, is DSGVTQTPKHLITATGQRVTLRCSPRSGDLSVYWYQQSLDQGLQFLIQYYNGEERAKGNILERFSAQQFPDLHSELNLSSLELGDSALYFCASSVAGLDEQYFGPGTRLTVT.

There are a few counts of this clonotype. The chain couples TRBV28 to TRBJ2-3; D is tentatively TRBD1 or TRBD2 (6 bases each). Deletions cut 6 bases from V and 5 bases from J, with 24 bases between. In germline, CDR1 is MDHEN, CDR2 SYDVKM. The length of the CDR3 is 17 residues. The CDR3 region is CASSPYLRGASGDTQYF. The DNA for the CDR3 is TGTGCCAGCAGCCCCTATTTGAGGGGGGCTTCGGGAGATACGCAGTATTTT.

This clonotype showed up many times. This CDR3 reads CSARQSANYGYTF. CDR3 bases: TGCAGCGCTAGACAGTCAGCTAACTATGGCTACACCTTC. This chain connects TRBV29-1 to TRBJ1-2, with D possibly TRBD1 on 5 matching bases. Trimming took off 7 bases at V and 0 bases at J, with 12 bases between the two ends. CDR1 is SQVTM, CDR2 ANQGSEA, per germline. CDR3 length: 13 amino acids.

This clonotype was seen a handful of times. The chain is built from TRBV18 and TRBJ2-7; 7 nucleotides agree with TRBD2. Germline loops: CDR1 KGHSH, CDR2 LQKENI. The V gene end was trimmed by 0 bases and the J gene end by 7 bases; junction bases not matched to a gene: 9. The CDR3 contains 15 residues. The CDR3 DNA reads TGTGCCAGCTCACCACCCCTAGCGGTACCACTAGAGCAGTACTTC. Translating it yields CASSPPLAVPLEQYF.

This clonotype has a count of ten or more. The rearrangement uses TRBV2 and TRBJ1-4; tentative D call: TRBD1 (5 bases). This CDR3 comprises 13 residues. Germline CDR1 is SNHLY and CDR2 is FYNNEI. V lost 8 bases, J lost 5 bases, and 12 bases lay in between. In DNA, the CDR3 is TGTGCCAGCTCCGGGGGTCGGAATGAAAAACTGTTTTTT. Protein sequence: CASSGGRNEKLFF.

The chain joins TRBV20-1 to TRBJ2-3; D call uncertain. Germline CDR1 DFQATT, CDR2 SNEGSKA (reference sequence). The CDR3 has 11 amino acids. Trimming removed 6 bases from V and 5 bases from J, with 9 bases in between. The CDR3 sequence: CSAVIKDTQYF. CDR3 in DNA: TGCAGTGCAGTGATCAAAGATACGCAGTATTTT.

This clonotype was seen repeatedly, ten times or more. The chain combines TRBV10-3 with TRBJ2-7, with D possibly TRBD1 on 6 matching bases. The ends were cut back, 3 bases at V and 5 bases at J, with 17 bases in the middle. The CDR3 is made up of 15 amino acids. Germline lookup yields CDR1 ENHRY and CDR2 SYGVKD. The CDR3 region is CAISERTGKYDEQYF. The CDR3 DNA follows: TGTGCCATCAGTGAAAGAACAGGGAAATATGACGAGCAGTACTTC.

This clonotype appeared many times. This chain joins TRBV12-3 or TRBV12-4 and TRBJ2-1, with 11 bases matching TRBD2. V was clipped by 6 bases and J by 8 bases; unmatched bases: 18. The CDR3 has 18 amino acids. The CDR3 spells CASRSGTGSSGRADEQFF. CDR3 in DNA: TGTGCCAGCAGGTCCGGGACAGGGAGTAGCGGGAGGGCCGATGAGCAGTTCTTC.

The CDR3 DNA reads TGTGCCAGCAGCTCCGGGACGGTTAGCTCTGGGGCCAACGTCCTGACTTTC. Translated, it gives CASSSGTVSSGANVLTF. The V and J genes are TRBV28 and TRBJ2-6; D possibly uses TRBD1 or TRBD2 (5 bases each). Trimming took off 6 bases at V and 0 bases at J, with 15 bases between the two ends. This CDR3 region has 17 residues. Germline V CDR1 and CDR2: MDHEN, SYDVKM.

Ten or more counts support this clonotype. The V gene is TRBV20-1, the J gene TRBJ2-7; 7 bases map to TRBD1. Trimming took 0 bases from V and 1 from J; bases not matched to a gene: 3. The CDR3 runs 14 residues. CDR1 DFQATT and CDR2 SNEGSKA come from the germline V gene (reference sequence). CDR3 region: CSARDRDRSYEQYF. The DNA for the CDR3 is TGCAGTGCTAGAGATAGGGACAGATCCTACGAGCAGTACTTC.

This clonotype was detected ten times or more. The CDR3 is CSAAGSLTGELFF. In DNA form, the CDR3 reads TGCAGCGCGGCGGGATCCCTCACCGGGGAGCTGTTTTTT. This sequence joins TRBV29-1 and TRBJ2-2; a weak D match, TRBD2 (6 bases). CDR1 SQVTM and CDR2 ANQGSEA come from the germline V gene. V was shortened by 7 bases and J by 4 bases, with 13 bases between the two germline ends. The CDR3 is 13 amino acids.

Notes on this clonotype: A much larger clone lies a single base off, so this may be a read error. The genes are TRBV6-1 and TRBJ2-5; 10 bases fit TRBD2. Germline CDR1 reads MNHNS; CDR2 reads SASEGT. The CDR3 has 14 amino acids. With 10 bases clipped from V and 2 bases from J, the junction kept 7 bases outside the gene matches. CDR3 nucleotide sequence: TGTGCCATCTCGACTAGCGGGCCTCAAGAGACCCAGTACTTC. The encoded protein is CAISTSGPQETQYF.

The table lists this clonotype with a few counts. In nucleotides, the CDR3 is TGCAGTGTCAGTCGGGGATTGAACACTGAAGCTTTCTTT. Its translation: CSVSRGLNTEAFF. This chain links TRBV20-1 with TRBJ1-1; D uncertain. Germline values: CDR1 DFQATT, CDR2 SNEGSKA (reference sequence). Trimming pared 7 bases from V and 0 bases from J, leaving 12 bases between. The CDR3 contains 13 residues.

This clonotype has at least ten counts. This rearrangement joins TRBV7-8 to TRBJ1-1; D is uncertain. Trimming left V 4 bases short and J 4 bases short, with 22 bases between. The germline CDR1 and CDR2 sequences are SGHVS and FQNEAQ. The CDR3 contains 17 residues. CDR3 region: CASSSGGRARVGTEAFF. The DNA for the CDR3 is TGTGCCAGCAGCTCCGGTGGGAGGGCTAGGGTGGGCACTGAAGCTTTCTTT.

The chain joins TRBV10-1 to TRBJ2-7, with a tentative D call TRBD2 (7 bases). The V and J ends lost 3 bases and 3 bases respectively, with 18 bases between them. This CDR3 spans 16 amino acids. Germline-derived CDR1 and CDR2 are WNHNN and SYGVQD (reference sequence). This CDR3 is CASSDQGTAGVYEQYF. CDR3 sequence (DNA): TGCGCCAGCAGTGATCAGGGGACCGCGGGGGTCTACGAGCAGTACTTC.

This clonotype has just a few counts. The chain is built from TRBV6-5 and TRBJ2-6, with TRBD2 as a possible D gene (5 bases). Trimming took off 0 bases at V and 0 bases at J, with 6 bases between the two ends. CDR1 and CDR2 (germline): MNHEY, SVGAGI. The CDR3 runs 16 residues. The CDR3 nucleotides read TGTGCCAGCAGTTACTCCGACTACTCTGGGGCCAACGTCCTGACTTTC. This encodes CASSYSDYSGANVLTF.

Points on this clonotype: Germline is not matched at one junction end, which may reflect a read error. The chain uses TRBV19 and TRBJ1-5, with D unclear. The CDR3 has 14 amino acids. Germline values: CDR1 LNHDA, CDR2 SQIVND (reference sequence). In nucleotides, the CDR3 is TGTGCCGGTAGTGCAGACTATAGCAATCAGCCCCAGCATTTT. Translation gives CAGSADYSNQPQHF.

This clonotype occurred many times. One end of the junction is discordant with germline, which a read error may explain. This rearrangement joins TRBV11-3 to TRBJ2-7; TRBD2 might be the D (5 bases). CDR3 length: 16 amino acids. CDR1 is SGHNT and CDR2 is YENEEA in the germline V gene. CDR3 bases: TGTGCCGGCAGCTTATCGCAGCGGCTTAGCTCCTACGAGCAGTACTTC. Protein: CAGSLSQRLSSYEQYF.

This clonotype was seen at least ten times. The chain couples TRBV12-3 or TRBV12-4 to TRBJ2-4; D might be TRBD1 (6 bases). The CDR3 covers 15 residues. Trimming removed 0 bases from V and 5 bases from J, with 11 bases in between. CDR3 region: CASSLAQPGENIQYF. For the CDR3, the DNA is TGTGCCAGCAGTTTAGCGCAGCCAGGGGAAAACATTCAGTACTTC.

Points on this clonotype: Being one base from a much bigger clone, this may be a read error. The V and J genes are TRBV11-2 and TRBJ2-5; tentatively, D is TRBD2 (6 bases). This CDR3 has 14 amino acids. The germline V gene has CDR1 SGHAT and CDR2 FQNNGV. Trimming removed 0 bases from V and 5 bases from J, with 10 bases in between. CDR3 amino acids: CASSLERGRETQYF. CDR3 DNA sequence: TGTGCCAGCAGCTTAGAACGGGGGAGGGAGACCCAGTACTTC.